The rows below give T cell receptor beta chains drawn from one sample of a study of T cells in Graves' hyperthyroidism and ophthalmopathy. TCRdb reanalysed the multiplex PCR reads using MiXCR and keeps one entry per CDR3 protein. The sample has about 210,000 distinct CDR3 sequences; 15% to 20% are singletons. The sequencing input was blood. These receptors were taken from a man aged 35-49 years with Graves' hyperthyroidism. Both conserved end residues are part of each CDR3. D genes are given only for firm matches. Expanded clones get a size class; other rows say once, few or many, or leave the size out.

j_call v_call clone_size d_call cdr3_aa cdr3_nt
TRBJ2-3 TRBV7-2 many . CASSWGRDTQYF TGTGCCAGCAGCTGGGGTCGGGATACGCAGTATTTT
TRBJ2-3 TRBV5-1 . TRBD2 CASSRAGGTDTQYF TGCGCCAGCAGCAGAGCGGGGGGCACAGATACGCAGTATTTT
TRBJ2-7 TRBV12-3/TRBV12-4 . . CASSPRTQYYEQYF TGTGCCAGCAGTCCGAGGACACAATACTACGAGCAGTACTTC
TRBJ1-4 TRBV2 many . CANSGGGEKLFF TGTGCCAACTCGGGGGGGGGTGAAAAACTGTTTTTT
TRBJ2-5 TRBV5-1 many TRBD1 CASSSIVTGGGETQYF TGCGCCAGCAGCAGTATCGTGACAGGGGGCGGAGAGACCCAGTACTTC
TRBJ1-6 TRBV20-1 many . CSAEGDLTYNSPLHF TGCAGTGCGGAGGGGGACCTTACTTATAATTCACCCCTCCACTTT
TRBJ1-1 TRBV7-9 many . CASSYFLGRAFF TGTGCCAGCAGTTACTTCTTAGGAAGGGCTTTCTTT
TRBJ2-2 TRBV12-3/TRBV12-4 many . CASTDMLTGELFF TGTGCCAGCACCGACATGTTGACCGGGGAGCTGTTTTTT
TRBJ2-1 TRBV3-1 . . CASSPRDTPYNEQFF TGTGCCAGCAGCCCCCGGGACACACCCTACAATGAGCAGTTCTTC
TRBJ1-2 TRBV20-1 many TRBD1 CSARGSTGFGYTF TGCAGTGCTAGAGGGTCGACAGGGTTTGGCTACACCTTC
TRBJ1-1 TRBV19 . . CASSIRVNTEAFF TGTGCCAGTAGTATAAGGGTGAACACTGAAGCTTTCTTT
TRBJ1-1 TRBV7-2 . . CASSPIPNTEAFF TGTGCCAGCAGCCCCATCCCGAACACTGAAGCTTTCTTT
TRBJ2-1 TRBV11-2 . . CASSPYRGGGINNEQFF TGTGCCAGCAGCCCTTACCGAGGGGGGGGCATCAACAATGAGCAGTTCTTC
TRBJ1-5 TRBV4-1 few . CASSQESGNNQPQHF TGCGCCAGCAGCCAAGAGAGCGGGAACAATCAGCCCCAGCATTTT
TRBJ2-1 TRBV28 many . CASSGLQQPNEQFF TGTGCCAGCAGTGGACTACAACAGCCCAATGAGCAGTTCTTC
TRBJ1-5 TRBV4-3 . . CASSRGAGHQPQHF TGCGCCAGCAGCCGGGGGGCAGGTCATCAGCCCCAGCATTTT
TRBJ1-1 TRBV5-5 . . CASSWEPGYNTEAFF TGTGCCAGCAGCTGGGAACCGGGCTATAACACTGAAGCTTTCTTT
TRBJ2-7 TRBV6-1 many . CASRTGALGEQYF TGTGCCAGCAGAACCGGGGCCTTGGGCGAGCAGTACTTC
TRBJ2-2 TRBV18 . TRBD1 CASSPPGQRSSTGELFF TGTGCCAGCTCACCACCGGGACAGCGATCGAGCACCGGGGAGCTGTTTTTT
TRBJ2-2 TRBV11-2 . TRBD2 CASSQELTTGGLAGGGTGELFF TGTGCCAGCAGCCAAGAACTCACGACAGGGGGACTAGCGGGAGGTGGCACCGGGGAGCTGTTTTTT
TRBJ1-4 TRBV6-1 . TRBD1 CASSEMQGVDEKLFF TGTGCCAGCAGTGAAATGCAGGGGGTCGATGAAAAACTGTTTTTT
TRBJ2-7 TRBV28 few . CASSRLGVASYEQYF TGTGCCAGCAGTAGACTTGGGGTTGCTTCCTACGAGCAGTACTTC
TRBJ1-2 TRBV6-9 . TRBD1 CASSYQGGPNGYTF TGTGCCAGCAGTTACCAAGGGGGCCCGAATGGCTACACCTTC